The entry below gives a single T cell receptor beta chain sequence along with its context. Its antigen is not known. The sample originates from a study of T cell repertoires in cytomegalovirus infection. TCRdb redid the calling of the reads with MiXCR, one entry per CDR3 protein. The sample lists 550,000 to 700,000 distinct CDR3 sequences, 35% to 50% occurring once. Germline-derived CDR1 and CDR2 are SGHTA and FQGNSA. The CDR3 has 11 amino acids. V was shortened by 7 bases and J by 10 bases, with 12 bases between the two germline ends. The V call is TRBV7-2, the J call TRBJ2-3; D perhaps matches TRBD2 (6 bases). This sample comprised cultured PBMCs, obtained from culture after CMV antigen stimulation. This receptor was obtained from a human donor in good health (CMV status not recorded). Some clones in this sample may be carry-over from other donors' samples. The CDR3 protein is CASTTGGAQYF. The CDR3 DNA reads as TGTGCCAGCACCACCGGCGGGGCGCAGTATTTT.